The 5 T cell receptor beta chains presented below share a single source sample, sequenced in a study of blood T cell repertoires in COVID-19. Repertoires were generated with immunoSEQ multiplex PCR, while TCRdb's copy carries only in-frame clones and drops some. This table has roughly 100,000 clones, 70% to 90% appearing once. The specimen sequenced was peripheral blood. The receptors were gathered from a man aged 45-65 years with active or convalescent COVID-19.

The chain links TRBV7-2 to TRBJ2-1; D possibly corresponds to TRBD1 (5 bases). V was clipped by 1 base and J by 6 bases, with 13 bases between them. CDR1 and CDR2 (germline): SGHTA, FQGNSA. The CDR3 length is 15 residues. The CDR3 sequence is CASSLVLQGFNEQFF. CDR3 nucleotide sequence: TGTGCCAGCAGCTTAGTCCTGCAGGGCTTCAATGAGCAGTTCTTC.

This chain joins TRBV4-1 and TRBJ2-1; 7 bases fit TRBD1. V lost 3 bases, J lost 4 bases, and 9 bases stayed unmatched. Germline lookup yields CDR1 MGHRA and CDR2 YSYEKL. There are 16 residues in the CDR3. CDR3 sequence: CASSQETGVRYNEQFF. CDR3 DNA sequence: TGCGCCAGCAGCCAGGAAACAGGGGTAAGGTACAATGAGCAGTTCTTC.

The chain is built from TRBV6-4 and TRBJ1-2; D ambiguous. CDR3 length: 15 amino acids. Germline CDR1 and CDR2: MRHNA and SNTAGT. Deletions cut 0 bases from V and 6 bases from J, with 14 bases between. The CDR3 region is CASSDSWANTDGYTF. As DNA, the CDR3 is TGTGCCAGCAGTGACTCTTGGGCAAACACCGATGGCTACACCTTC.

This chain joins TRBV7-2 and TRBJ2-7; 8 bases line up with TRBD2. V lost 0 bases, J lost 4 bases, and 11 bases stayed unmatched. Germline V lookup: CDR1 SGHTA, CDR2 FQGNSA. The CDR3 spans 17 residues. The CDR3 nucleotides read TGTGCCAGCAGCTTAGCCGGGGGGGCAGGGTACCCATACGAGCAGTACTTC. Its protein product is CASSLAGGAGYPYEQYF.

The rearrangement links TRBV15 to TRBJ2-3; 7 bases are shared with TRBD2. CDR1 and CDR2 from the germline V gene are LNHNV and YYDKDF (reference sequence). Trimming cost V 0 bases and J 3 bases; bases outside gene matches: 3. This CDR3 region has 15 residues. The CDR3 loop reads CATSRDGGETDTQYF. The CDR3 DNA reads as TGTGCCACCAGCAGAGATGGGGGGGAGACAGATACGCAGTATTTT. Looking up the rest from reference TRBV15 and TRBJ2-3 gives the full variable domain: DAMVIQNPRYQVTQFGKPVTLSCSQTLNHNVMYWYQQKSSQAPKLLFHYYDKDFNNEADTPDNFQSRRPNTSFCFLDIRSPGLGDTAMYLCATSRDGGETDTQYFGPGTRLTVL.